This T cell receptor (beta chain) was identified during a study of cytomegalovirus exposure and HLA in healthy donors. Study context: Researchers previously reported finding 90 million to 120 million unique TCR beta sequences from 150 million to 200 million T cells.

The V gene's germline CDR1 is LNHDA and CDR2 SQIVND (reference sequence). This CDR3 has 15 amino acids. Trimming at V came to 3 bases and at J to 5 bases, leaving 8 bases not matched to a gene. Findings and caveats of the study: CMV serostatus alone was available as immune exposure information. TRBV6-2, TRBV6-3 and other indistinguishable V segments were excluded. An observed cluster of highly shared sequence variants was recorded as a likely sequencing artifact.

For this clone: Its antigen is still unknown.

PCR primers comprised 60 Vbeta and 13 Jbeta primers. Some clones are missing from TCRdb's copy, which holds only in-frame ones; the method was immunoSEQ multiplex PCR. This sample has about 190,000 clones, with approximately 84% found just once. The sequence derives from a woman aged 30 to 39 in good health and CMV-seropositive. This chain links TRBV19 with TRBJ2-5; 8 positions agree with TRBD1. The sequenced sample consisted of PBMCs. The CDR3 DNA reads TGTGCCAGTAGTATGGCGCAGGGGGCCCGTGAGACCCAGTACTTC. It codes for CASSMAQGARETQYF.